The 13 T cell receptor beta chains in this list originate from one sample, sequenced in a study of cytomegalovirus exposure and HLA in healthy donors. Both 60 Vbeta primers and 13 Jbeta primers went into the PCR. The repertoire was sequenced with immunoSEQ multiplex PCR; TCRdb's copy has only in-frame clones and lacks some. The data hold about 160,000 clones, with about 80% observed a single time. Sequenced sample: PBMCs. All receptors derive from a man aged 18 to 35 in good health and CMV-seropositive.

V usage is TRBV7-7 and J usage is TRBJ2-1, with TRBD2 matching over 9 bases. V shed 10 bases, J shed 7 bases, and the junction held 8 bases outside the gene matches. The CDR3 is made up of 13 amino acids. Germline CDR1 reads SSHAT; CDR2 reads FNYEAQ (reference sequence). CDR3 sequence (DNA): TGTGCCATAAGGGGTAGCGGGAGTAATGAGCAGTTCTTC. Its translation: CAIRGSGSNEQFF. The full variable domain, with the rest looked up from reference TRBV7-7 and TRBJ2-1, is GAGVSQSPRYKVTKRGQDVTLRCDPISSHATLYWYQQALGQGPEFLTYFNYEAQPDKSGLPSDRFSAERPEGSISTLTIQRTEQRDSAMYRCAIRGSGSNEQFFGPGTRLTVL.

This rearrangement joins TRBV9 to TRBJ2-3; possible D gene TRBD1, 5 bases. Trimming cost V 4 bases and J 7 bases, with 16 bases left between them. CDR3 length equals 14 residues. From germline, CDR1 is SGDLS and CDR2 YYNGEE. In DNA, the CDR3 is TGTGCCAGCAGCTACCCGGCGACAGACTATACGCAGTATTTT. It translates to CASSYPATDYTQYF.

As DNA, the CDR3 is TGTGCCAGCAGTTTAGAGGCACCAATGGGGTGGACAGTTCGCATTCAGTACTTC. Its translation: CASSLEAPMGWTVRIQYF. The V call is TRBV28, the J call TRBJ2-4, with D maybe TRBD1 (6 bases). Per germline, CDR1 MDHEN and CDR2 SYDVKM. This CDR3 spans 18 amino acids. V gave up 2 bases and J gave up 9 bases, with 26 bases separating them.

This clone appeared once. This rearrangement joins TRBV7-2 to TRBJ1-1; 7 positions match TRBD1. This CDR3 region has 15 residues. Per germline, CDR1 SGHTA and CDR2 FQGNSA. The junction had 13 bases not matched to a gene; V was cut back by 5 bases and J by 7 bases. The CDR3 DNA sequence: TGTGCCAGCAGCAAGCCGGGACAGCCGAGGGTTGAAGCTTTCTTT. It encodes CASSKPGQPRVEAFF.

The gene calls are TRBV7-9 and TRBJ1-4; TRBD1 agrees at 8 bases. Germline lookup yields CDR1 SEHNR and CDR2 FQNEAQ (reference sequence). J was trimmed by 12 bases and V by 1 base; bases with no gene match: 10. This CDR3 is built from 15 residues. The chain's CDR3 is CASSLVTGDLRELFF. CDR3 in DNA: TGTGCCAGCAGCTTAGTGACAGGGGATCTCCGAGAACTGTTTTTT.

The rearrangement uses TRBV7-9 and TRBJ2-3; maybe TRBD2 (5 bases). The CDR3 contains 13 residues. V was pared by 0 bases and J by 4 bases, with 5 bases between. Germline loops: CDR1 SEHNR, CDR2 FQNEAQ (reference sequence). The CDR3 region is CASSLAGADTQYF. As DNA, the CDR3 is TGTGCCAGCAGCTTAGCCGGGGCAGATACGCAGTATTTT.

The rearrangement joins TRBV12-2 to TRBJ2-3; the D segment call TRBD2 is taken from the table without a DNA check. TRBV12-2 is a pseudogene. This CDR3 comprises 16 residues. CDR3 residues: CASRLECRRVEDTQYF. DNA for the CDR3: TGTGCAAGTCGCTTAGAATGCCGCCGGGTGGAAGATACGCAGTATTTT.

In this sample, this clone turned up once. The chain links TRBV9 to TRBJ1-5; D possibly corresponds to TRBD1 (5 bases). This CDR3 spans 13 amino acids. Germline CDR1 SGDLS, CDR2 YYNGEE. Trimming took off 2 bases at V and 5 bases at J, with 8 bases between the two ends. In DNA, the CDR3 is TGTGCCAGCAGCGTCGACAGCGATCAGCCCCAGCATTTT. It codes for CASSVDSDQPQHF.

This sequence joins TRBV11-2 and TRBJ2-7; D ambiguous. Trimming removed 5 bases at V and 6 bases at J, with 14 bases between. CDR1 is SGHAT, CDR2 FQNNGV, per germline. This CDR3 comprises 13 residues. CDR3 nucleotides: TGTGCCAGCAGCCCCGAGAGCCGAGGCGAGCAGTACTTC. This gives the protein CASSPESRGEQYF. Together with reference TRBV11-2 and TRBJ2-7, the CDR3 gives the full variable domain: EAGVAQSPRYKIIEKRQSVAFWCNPISGHATLYWYQQILGQGPKLLIQFQNNGVVDDSQLPKDRFSAERLKGVDSTLKIQPAKLEDSAVYLCASSPESRGEQYFGPGTRLTVT.

The V and J genes are TRBV19 and TRBJ1-6; TRBD1 matches at 7 bases. The CDR3 contains 15 residues. The germline V gene has CDR1 LNHDA and CDR2 SQIVND (reference sequence). The CDR3 loop reads CPLRTGASYNSPLHF. Written as DNA, the CDR3 is TGTCCCCTCCGGACAGGAGCCTCCTATAATTCACCCCTCCACTTT.

This chain links TRBV5-6 with TRBJ2-1, with D perhaps TRBD2 (6 bases). The V end was cut by 4 bases, the J end by 9 bases, with 17 bases between. Per germline, CDR1 SGHDT and CDR2 YYEEEE. The CDR3 contains 14 residues. CDR3 DNA sequence: TGTGCCAGCAGCCCCGGGACTTCCCGGGGTGAGCAGTTCTTC. Protein: CASSPGTSRGEQFF.

This clone was seen more than once but under ten times. CDR3: CASSVAVNTGELFF. In DNA, the CDR3 is TGTGCCAGCAGCGTAGCCGTCAACACCGGGGAGCTGTTTTTT. The V and J genes are TRBV9 and TRBJ2-2, with D uncertain. The V gene lost 0 bases and the J gene lost 2 bases, with 5 bases spanning the gap. The CDR3 totals 14 residues. The germline V gene has CDR1 SGDLS and CDR2 YYNGEE.

The CDR3 nucleotides read TGTGCCAGCAGTGAAGAGCGGTGGGGGCTAAATGAGCAGTTCTTC. Encoded protein: CASSEERWGLNEQFF. The J gene is TRBJ2-1, the V gene TRBV6-1, with a tentative D call TRBD1 (6 bases). Trimming took 1 base from V and 7 from J, leaving 14 bases between them. This CDR3 contains 15 residues. Germline V gene lookup returns CDR1 MNHNS and CDR2 SASEGT.